This TCR beta chain comes out of a study of shared clonotypes between healthy human individuals. The overall study: Ranging from 18 to 49 in age, donors were a couple of women and a few men. Each donor had three CD4 naive, three CD4 memory, two CD8 naive and one CD8 memory plate.

Template for every sorted-subset replicate PCR totaled roughly 210 ng DNA, approximately 30,000 T cell genomes. Produced via immunoSEQ multiplex PCR; TCRdb's table is partial and in-frame only. The sample holds around 100,000 clones, approximately 70% seen once. This CDR3 has 15 residues. CDR1 is SNHLY and CDR2 is FYNNEI in the germline V gene. Trimming cost V 4 bases and J 3 bases, with 16 bases left between them. The sequenced sample was memory CD8+ T cells sorted from blood. The subset here: CD45RO+ cells pooled with CCR7-negative TemRA cells. The TCR sequence derives from a woman under 40 in good health. This chain connects TRBV2 to TRBJ2-7; D unresolved. CDR3 sequence reads: CASSVTSPASYEQYF. As DNA, the CDR3 is TGTGCCAGCAGTGTAACTTCCCCTGCTAGCTACGAGCAGTACTTC.